These 22 T cell receptor beta chains were all obtained from the same sample, sequenced in a study of control samples from healthy donors and cancer patients. Sequenced by immunoSEQ multiplex PCR; TCRdb stores in-frame clones only, minus some. The profile shows some 160,000 clones, approximately 91% of them singletons. Sequenced sample: blood. These receptors all stem from a man aged 25 to 45 in good health.

This chain connects TRBV18 to TRBJ1-6, with 8 nucleotides matching TRBD1. Trimming cost V 3 bases and J 10 bases; bases outside gene matches: 5. CDR1 and CDR2 (germline): KGHSH, LQKENI. The CDR3 totals 14 residues. The CDR3 is CASSPGQGESPLHF. The CDR3 DNA sequence: TGTGCCAGCTCACCCGGACAGGGAGAATCACCCCTCCACTTT.

The V gene is TRBV7-2, the J gene TRBJ1-5, with D possibly matching TRBD1 (5 bases). V was trimmed by 1 base and J by 2 bases, leaving 9 bases between them. Looked up from germline, CDR1 is SGHTA and CDR2 is FQGNSA. The CDR3 extends over 15 amino acids. CDR3 in DNA: TGTGCCAGCAGCTTAGTAGGGGATGGCAATCAGCCCCAGCATTTT. It is translated as CASSLVGDGNQPQHF.

V gene TRBV4-3 combines with J gene TRBJ1-6, with D maybe TRBD1 (6 bases). V was shortened by 2 bases and J by 7 bases, with 18 bases between the two germline ends. This CDR3 spans 17 amino acids. The germline gives CDR1 LGHNA, CDR2 YSLEER. Here the CDR3 reads CASSQLRGELRNSPLHF. The CDR3 DNA is TGCGCCAGCAGCCAACTAAGGGGGGAATTGAGAAATTCACCCCTCCACTTT.

Comment on this clone: The junction and the germline gene differ at one end; a read error may be behind it. The chain has TRBV29-1 and TRBJ1-4; 7 bases are a match to TRBD1. Germline CDR1 reads SQVTM; CDR2 reads ANQGSEA. CDR3 length: 9 residues. As DNA, the CDR3 is TGCAGCCCTCGGGACAGTACTGTTTTT. It is translated as CSPRDSTVF.

The V call is TRBV18, the J call TRBJ1-1, with 7 nucleotides matching TRBD1. The germline V gene has CDR1 KGHSH and CDR2 LQKENI. V shed 4 bases, J shed 2 bases, and the junction held 10 bases outside the gene matches. The CDR3 is 16 residues long. The CDR3 DNA is TGTGCCAGCTCACAATCCCGGGACAGCTTTAACACTGAAGCTTTCTTT. Translation: CASSQSRDSFNTEAFF.

The chain couples TRBV27 to TRBJ2-1; 14 bases agree with TRBD2. Germline values: CDR1 MNHEY, CDR2 SMNVEV (reference sequence). V lost 2 bases, J lost 1 base, and 7 bases stayed unmatched. This CDR3 contains 19 residues. The CDR3 loop is CASSLRLAGGGASYNEQFF. The CDR3 bases are TGTGCCAGCAGTTTAAGACTAGCGGGAGGGGGAGCTTCCTACAATGAGCAGTTCTTC.

The genes are TRBV27 and TRBJ2-2; possible D gene TRBD1, 5 bases. The germline gives CDR1 MNHEY, CDR2 SMNVEV (reference sequence). This CDR3 region has 14 residues. The V end lost 8 bases, the J end lost 2 bases, and 12 bases lay between the germline ends. The CDR3 DNA sequence: TGTGCCAGCGGGTCAGGGATTAACACCGGGGAGCTGTTTTTT. Protein: CASGSGINTGELFF.

The chain is built from TRBV7-3 and TRBJ2-1, with D possibly TRBD2 on 6 matching bases. Trimming stripped 3 bases from V and 10 bases from J, with 13 bases between. CDR1 is SGHTA and CDR2 is FQGTGA in the germline V gene. CDR3 length: 13 amino acids. The CDR3, as DNA: TGTGCCAGCAGCTTTAGGCGGGGTGGGGAGCAGTTCTTC. Amino acids: CASSFRRGGEQFF.

The rearrangement joins TRBV13 to TRBJ1-4; possibly TRBD1 for D (5 bases). Per the germline V gene, CDR1 is PRHDT and CDR2 is FYEKMQ (reference sequence). The CDR3 is 14 amino acids. The ends were cut back, 3 bases at V and 7 bases at J, with 12 bases in the middle. In DNA form, the CDR3 reads TGTGCCAGCAGCTTGGGGCCGGGGGGTGAAAAACTGTTTTTT. Its protein product is CASSLGPGGEKLFF. Variable domain in full (rest from reference TRBV13 and TRBJ1-4): AAGVIQSPRHLIKEKRETATLKCYPIPRHDTVYWYQQGPGQDPQFLISFYEKMQSDKGSIPDRFSAQQFSDYHSELNMSSLELGDSALYFCASSLGPGGEKLFFGSGTQLSVL.

The chain is built from TRBV25-1 and TRBJ1-1; D uncertain. The CDR3 totals 13 residues. The V gene's germline CDR1 is MGHDK and CDR2 SYGVNS. V shed 8 bases and J shed 1 base, with 11 bases lying between them. Written as DNA, the CDR3 is TGTGCCAGCTTTGGTACACGGAACACTGAAGCTTTCTTT. It yields the protein CASFGTRNTEAFF.

The genes are TRBV4-3 and TRBJ2-5, with no clear D. With 2 bases removed from V and 5 bases from J, the gap between germline ends came to 12 bases. The CDR3 has 14 amino acids. CDR1 is LGHNA and CDR2 is YSLEER in the germline V gene. This chain's CDR3 is CASSQQVGPETQYF. CDR3 DNA: TGCGCCAGCAGCCAACAAGTCGGCCCCGAGACCCAGTACTTC.

The V call is TRBV7-5, the J call TRBJ2-4. TRBV7-5 represents a pseudogene. There are 18 residues in the CDR3. DNA for the CDR3: TGTGCCAGAAGCTCGACGGGGCCCCCAGGATTAGCCAAAAACATTCAGTACTTC. This sequence encodes CARSSTGPPGLAKNIQYF.

The table lists this clone with a count of one. This chain joins TRBV21-1 and TRBJ2-7; the D call of TRBD2 is as the table states it, not checked on the DNA. TRBV21-1 corresponds to a pseudogene. This CDR3 is built from 14 residues. The CDR3 region is CASSKSGTIYGQYF. The CDR3 nucleotides are TGTGCCAGCAGCAAAAGCGGGACGATATACGGGCAGTACTTC.

This chain joins TRBV19 and TRBJ2-6, with D tentatively TRBD2 (7 bases). V was trimmed by 5 bases and J by 0 bases, leaving 17 bases between them. Germline CDR1 is LNHDA and CDR2 is SQIVND (reference sequence). CDR3 length: 18 residues. Written as DNA, the CDR3 is TGTGCCAGTAGTCCAAAACCGAGGGGGGGCTCTGGGGCCAACGTCCTGACTTTC. This translates into CASSPKPRGGSGANVLTF.

This chain links TRBV24-1 with TRBJ2-3; 10 bases agree with TRBD1. V shed 3 bases, J shed 2 bases, and the junction held 7 bases outside the gene matches. The CDR3 loop spans 17 amino acids. The V gene's germline CDR1 is KGHDR and CDR2 SFDVKD. This CDR3 reads CATSDIAGQGYTDTQYF. CDR3 sequence (DNA): TGTGCCACCAGTGATATCGCGGGACAGGGGTACACAGATACGCAGTATTTT.

The V and J genes are TRBV6-1 and TRBJ1-5; D remains unclear. Germline V CDR1 and CDR2: MNHNS, SASEGT. This CDR3 is built from 15 residues. V gave up 0 bases and J gave up 0 bases, with 6 bases separating them. The CDR3 here is CASSEAPHSNQPQHF. In DNA, the CDR3 is TGTGCCAGCAGTGAAGCGCCCCATAGCAATCAGCCCCAGCATTTT.

This clone appeared a few times. The V call is TRBV4-1, the J call TRBJ2-7; 8 bases fit TRBD1. The CDR3 runs to 15 residues. Germline CDR1 MGHRA, CDR2 YSYEKL. The junction had 5 bases not matched to a gene; V was cut back by 3 bases and J by 1 base. This CDR3 reads CASSQEGQGSYEQYF. In DNA, the CDR3 is TGCGCCAGCAGCCAGGAAGGACAGGGTTCCTACGAGCAGTACTTC.

This chain links TRBV12-3 or TRBV12-4 with TRBJ1-1, with TRBD1 matching 7 bases. The CDR3 contains 12 residues. The trim removed 10 bases at V and 5 bases at J, leaving 7 bases unmatched. Here the CDR3 reads CATSRGATEAFF. CDR3 sequence (DNA): TGTGCCACCAGCAGGGGGGCGACTGAAGCTTTCTTT.

This rearrangement joins TRBV9 to TRBJ2-3, with 7 bases that match TRBD1. This CDR3 region has 15 residues. Germline values: CDR1 SGDLS, CDR2 YYNGEE. Trimming took 1 base from V and 3 from J; bases not matched to a gene: 5. CDR3 region: CASSVQGGATDTQYF. The CDR3 region has the DNA TGTGCCAGCAGCGTACAAGGGGGCGCAACAGATACGCAGTATTTT.

This chain joins TRBV9 and TRBJ2-5; 10 positions agree with TRBD2. This CDR3 is built from 16 residues. CDR1 SGDLS and CDR2 YYNGEE come from the germline V gene. The V and J ends lost 3 bases and 5 bases, in that order; junction bases with no gene match: 10. The chain's CDR3 is CASSAFSGGITETQYF. The CDR3 nucleotides are TGTGCCAGCAGCGCGTTTAGCGGGGGGATCACGGAGACCCAGTACTTC.

The J gene is TRBJ1-3, the V gene TRBV5-1; D gene unclear. Trimming took 4 bases from V and 2 from J, leaving 10 bases between them. This CDR3 is 14 amino acids long. Germline V gene data show CDR1 as SGHRS and CDR2 as YFSETQ. For the CDR3, the DNA is TGCGCCAGCAGCGAAGGAAGGCCTGGAAACACCATATATTTT. Encoded protein: CASSEGRPGNTIYF.

The chain joins TRBV2 to TRBJ1-1; D is undetermined. The CDR3 contains 14 residues. V shed 3 bases and J shed 3 bases, with 11 bases lying between them. The germline CDR1 and CDR2 sequences are SNHLY and FYNNEI. DNA for the CDR3: TGTGCCAGCAGTGACGGTCTAAGGGACACTGAAGCTTTCTTT. Translated, it gives CASSDGLRDTEAFF.